The clone carrying this T cell receptor (beta chain) was seen a few times. These data come from a study of radiation and T cells in renal cell carcinoma. Losses at the gene ends were 6 bases for V and 1 base for J; bases not matched to a gene: 5. In germline, CDR1 is SQVTM, CDR2 ANQGSEA. The length of the CDR3 is 13 residues. As to time point: blood 4 weeks post-SBRT, at nephrectomy. Specified treatment: 15 Gy SBRT to primary tumor, nephrectomy 4 weeks later. Nephrectomy followed 15 Gy stereotactic body radiation by 4 weeks. Assay used: immunoSEQ multiplex PCR; TCRdb lists only in-frame clones, some missing. The sample lists roughly 58,000 clones; 65% to 80% were seen once.

The chain carries TRBV29-1 and TRBJ1-1; 7 bases fit TRBD1. The sample in question was blood, obtained from a patient whose treatment included radiotherapy and nephrectomy. This sequence was found in a man aged 60-69 years with renal cell carcinoma. CDR3 amino acids: CSVGDRENTEAFF. In nucleotides, the CDR3 is TGCAGCGTAGGAGACAGGGAGAACACTGAAGCTTTCTTT. Full variable domain (rest looked up from reference TRBV29-1 and TRBJ1-1): SAVISQKPSRDICQRGTSLTIQCQVDSQVTMMFWYRQQPGQSLTLIATANQGSEATYESGFVIDKFPISRPNLTFSTLTVSNMSPEDSSIYLCSVGDRENTEAFFGQGTRLTVV.